This TCR beta chain was found in a study of blood T cell repertoires in COVID-19. Whole-study context: Sites in the United States, Italy and Spain provided acute and convalescent COVID-19 samples. T cells, B-cell-depleted T cells, or PBMCs supplied cDNA or gDNA.

CDR1 and CDR2 (germline): SGHRS, YFSETQ. CDR3 length: 15 amino acids. V lost 3 bases, J lost 0 bases, and 3 bases stayed unmatched. In its sample, this clone was seen a few times. Other DNA sequences in the sample encode the same CDR3. As originally analysed: It was from reference gene primer amplification that nucleated cell counts were estimated. TCRdb's copy holds only in-frame clones and misses some; the assay was immunoSEQ multiplex PCR. V and J calls and clone size follow that table, whereas D and trimming were derived from the DNA. The sample shows about 270,000 clones, around 81% of them seen only once.

The V call is TRBV5-1, the J call TRBJ2-3, with 8 bases that match TRBD2. The sequence came from a woman in her sixties or seventies with active or convalescent COVID-19. The source material was peripheral blood. The DNA of the CDR3 is TGCGCCAGCAGCTGGAGCGGGGGAAGCACAGATACGCAGTATTTT. Encoded protein: CASSWSGGSTDTQYF.